What follows are 29 T cell receptor beta chains derived from one specimen sequenced in a study of CXCR3-negative and CXCR3-positive naive CD8 T cells. General study results and limits: The study found more hydrophobic TRB CDR3s in CXCR3-positive naive cells than in CXCR3-negative naive cells.

UMI-labeled 5' RACE TRB cDNA libraries were prepared from the cells. TCRdb re-called the 5' RACE reads and catalogs CDR3 proteins one per entry, DNA excluded. The repertoire table contains over 70,000 distinct CDR3 sequences. These receptors have no identified antigens. The sample was naive CXCR3+ CD8+ T cells from blood. Subset noted: CD45RO-CCR7+CD27+CD95- naive CD8+ T cells expressing CXCR3 (TNR3+). The receptors were gathered from a human donor in good health. Some clones in this sample may be carry-over from other donors' samples.

This chain uses TRBV27 with TRBJ2-6. This CDR3 region has 16 residues. Germline V gene lookup returns CDR1 MNHEY and CDR2 SMNVEV (reference sequence). The CDR3 sequence is CASSLTPISGANVLTF.

This chain joins TRBV7-7 and TRBJ1-1. This CDR3 contains 13 residues. CDR1 is SSHAT and CDR2 is FNYEAQ in the germline V gene (reference sequence). The CDR3 spells CASSLGKNTEAFF.

The chain uses TRBV28 and TRBJ2-1; TCRdb's D call, TRBD1, is unchecked because there is no DNA. The CDR3 is 15 amino acids. Germline V lookup: CDR1 MDHEN, CDR2 SYDVKM. CDR3 sequence: CASSSQGQGWNEQFF.

CDR3 residues: CASSLWAGEEETQYF. This sequence joins TRBV5-1 and TRBJ2-5. The V gene's germline CDR1 is SGHRS and CDR2 YFSETQ. The CDR3 covers 15 residues.

The chain carries TRBV13 and TRBJ2-7; TCRdb's D call of TRBD2 is untestable without DNA. This CDR3 comprises 16 residues. In germline, CDR1 is PRHDT, CDR2 FYEKMQ (reference sequence). The CDR3 is CASSYSTSGSPYEQYF.

The chain combines TRBV29-1 with TRBJ2-7; the TCRdb D gene call, TRBD1, has no DNA to confirm it. Germline V gives CDR1 SQVTM, CDR2 ANQGSEA. The CDR3 loop spans 11 amino acids. The CDR3 loop is CSVVWGYEQYF.

The genes are TRBV6-5 and TRBJ2-3. This CDR3 comprises 14 residues. CDR1 and CDR2 (germline): MNHEY, SVGAGI. CDR3 region: CASTFNTLTDTQYF.

J is TRBJ1-1 and V is TRBV28. CDR1 MDHEN and CDR2 SYDVKM come from the germline V gene. The CDR3 sequence is 17 residues long. The CDR3 loop is CASSSTTWIAMNTEAFF.

The J gene is TRBJ2-4, the V gene TRBV25-1. Germline assignment: CDR1 MGHDK and CDR2 SYGVNS. The CDR3 spans 12 residues. CDR3: CASSDRRNIQYF. The full variable domain, in which reference TRBV25-1 and TRBJ2-4 provide the parts outside the CDR3, is EADIYQTPRYLVIGTGKKITLECSQTMGHDKMYWYQQDPGMELHLIHYSYGVNSTEKGDLSSESTVSRIRTEHFPLTLESARPSHTSQYLCASSDRRNIQYFGAGTRLSVL.

The chain combines TRBV7-9 with TRBJ1-1. From germline, CDR1 is SEHNR and CDR2 FQNEAQ (reference sequence). CDR3 length: 12 residues. Here the CDR3 reads CASTIAGLEAFF.

J is TRBJ2-5 and V is TRBV7-8; as DNA is missing, the TRBD2 call by TCRdb cannot be tested. CDR3 length: 15 amino acids. Germline assignment: CDR1 SGHVS and CDR2 FQNEAQ. Here the CDR3 reads CASSLTSGSRETEYF.

The chain employs TRBV7-9 and TRBJ2-5; TCRdb selects TRBD1, and the lack of DNA leaves this call unchecked. CDR3 length: 14 amino acids. The germline gives CDR1 SEHNR, CDR2 FQNEAQ (reference sequence). CDR3: CASRSTGGRETQYF.

The J gene is TRBJ2-7, the V gene TRBV28; the TCRdb call, TRBD1, lacks DNA for checking. Germline-derived CDR1 and CDR2 are MDHEN and SYDVKM. This CDR3 is 17 amino acids long. The CDR3 reads CASSLLVGRGATYEQYF.

The rearrangement links TRBV6-2 or TRBV6-3 to TRBJ2-1. Germline values: CDR1 MNHEY, CDR2 SVGEGT. The CDR3 consists of 12 residues. The CDR3 is CASSPFYNEQFF.

The J gene is TRBJ2-2, the V gene TRBV4-1. Germline assignment: CDR1 MGHRA and CDR2 YSYEKL. The CDR3 sequence is 14 residues long. CDR3 amino acids: CASSQDPGSGELFF.

The CDR3 sequence: CASREGRPGTYNSPLHF. V is TRBV21-1 and J is TRBJ1-6. TRBV21-1 is designated a pseudogene. This CDR3 is built from 17 residues.

The V gene is TRBV5-4, the J gene TRBJ1-1; TCRdb's D gene call, TRBD1, goes unchecked for lack of DNA. The CDR3 loop spans 15 amino acids. Germline V gene lookup returns CDR1 SGHNT and CDR2 YYREEE (reference sequence). The CDR3 protein is CASSRDRSMNTEAFF.

The rearrangement joins TRBV7-6 to TRBJ1-4; TCRdb's D call of TRBD1 is untestable without DNA. Germline V lookup: CDR1 SGHVS, CDR2 FNYEAQ. This CDR3 contains 14 residues. CDR3 residues: CASSLRTDNEELFF. Complete variable domain (other parts from reference TRBV7-6 and TRBJ1-4): GAGVSQSPRYKVTKRGQDVALRCDPISGHVSLYWYRQALGQGPEFLTYFNYEAQQDKSGLPNDRFSAERPEGSISTLTIQRTEQRDSAMYRCASSLRTDNEELFFGSGTQLSVL.

V gene TRBV28 combines with J gene TRBJ2-7; the TCRdb call, TRBD1, lacks DNA for checking. This CDR3 has 15 amino acids. Germline V CDR1 and CDR2: MDHEN, SYDVKM. The CDR3 is CASSLVGTLEYEQYF.

The rearrangement links TRBV7-8 to TRBJ1-6; TCRdb reports TRBD1, a call that lacks DNA to check it against. This CDR3 has 15 amino acids. CDR1 SGHVS and CDR2 FQNEAQ come from the germline V gene. CDR3 amino acids: CASSSLTGNNSPLHF.

The V call is TRBV2, the J call TRBJ2-5; with no DNA, the TCRdb D assignment of TRBD1 cannot be verified. CDR3 length: 15 residues. Germline CDR1 and CDR2: SNHLY and FYNNEI. The CDR3 here is CASLKTGAYQETQYF.

The rearrangement joins TRBV20-1 to TRBJ2-3; the TCRdb D gene call, TRBD2, has no DNA to confirm it. The CDR3 loop spans 18 amino acids. CDR1 and CDR2 (germline): DFQATT, SNEGSKA (reference sequence). CDR3 residues: CSARDLVTLAIVTDTQYF.

The chain links TRBV6-1 to TRBJ2-1. The germline CDR1 and CDR2 sequences are MNHNS and SASEGT. The CDR3 has 14 amino acids. CDR3 loop: CASSEADTYNEQFF.

This chain joins TRBV27 and TRBJ2-7. The CDR3 is 15 amino acids. The germline gives CDR1 MNHEY, CDR2 SMNVEV (reference sequence). CDR3 protein: CASSLSWGLLYEQYF.

The V call is TRBV12-3 or TRBV12-4, the J call TRBJ2-7. The CDR3 has 12 residues. The CDR3 protein is CASSLAAYEQYF.

The chain couples TRBV7-2 to TRBJ2-3; no DNA is available, so the TRBD2 call from TCRdb remains unchecked. CDR3 length: 17 amino acids. Germline V gene data show CDR1 as SGHTA and CDR2 as FQGNSA. CDR3 amino acids: CASSLGLAGGLTDTQYF.

The V and J genes are TRBV7-9 and TRBJ2-3; TCRdb selects TRBD1, and the lack of DNA leaves this call unchecked. The CDR3 sequence is 18 residues long. The germline V gene encodes CDR1 SEHNR and CDR2 FQNEAQ (reference sequence). CDR3 sequence: CASSYILPRAQGSDTQYF.

This chain connects TRBV27 to TRBJ2-5; the TCRdb D gene call, TRBD1, has no DNA to confirm it. Germline assignment: CDR1 MNHEY and CDR2 SMNVEV (reference sequence). The CDR3 covers 13 residues. The CDR3 here is CASSLFGGETQYF.

V and J are TRBV18 and TRBJ2-7; there is no DNA to check the TCRdb D call of TRBD2. CDR1 KGHSH and CDR2 LQKENI come from the germline V gene. The length of the CDR3 is 14 residues. This CDR3 reads CASSPFPQDNEQYF.